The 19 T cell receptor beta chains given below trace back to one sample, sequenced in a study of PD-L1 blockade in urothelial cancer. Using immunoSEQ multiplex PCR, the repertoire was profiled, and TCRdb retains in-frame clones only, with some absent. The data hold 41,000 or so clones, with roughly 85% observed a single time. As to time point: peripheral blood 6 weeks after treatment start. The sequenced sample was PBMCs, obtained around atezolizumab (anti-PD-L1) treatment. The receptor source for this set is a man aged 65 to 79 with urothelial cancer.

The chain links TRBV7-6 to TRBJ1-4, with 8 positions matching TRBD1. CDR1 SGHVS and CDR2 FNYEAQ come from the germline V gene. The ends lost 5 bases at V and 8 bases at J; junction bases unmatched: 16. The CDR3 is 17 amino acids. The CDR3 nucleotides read TGTGCCAGCAGCCCATTATTCCCGGGACAGGTGGAGGAAAAACTGTTTTTT. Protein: CASSPLFPGQVEEKLFF.

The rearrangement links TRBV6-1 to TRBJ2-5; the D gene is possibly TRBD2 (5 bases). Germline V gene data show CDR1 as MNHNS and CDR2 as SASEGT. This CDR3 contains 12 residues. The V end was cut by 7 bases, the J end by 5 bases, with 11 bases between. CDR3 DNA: TGTGCCAGCATCCCGAGAGGGGAGACCCAGTACTTC. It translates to CASIPRGETQYF.

CDR3 nucleotide sequence: TGTGCCAGCTGGGAAGGGGATAGCAATCAGCCCCAGCATTTT. The encoded protein is CASWEGDSNQPQHF. The rearrangement joins TRBV6-5 to TRBJ1-5; tentatively, D is TRBD1 (5 bases). Trimming stripped 8 bases from V and 0 bases from J, with 11 bases between. Germline CDR1 is MNHEY and CDR2 is SVGAGI. The CDR3 is 14 residues long.

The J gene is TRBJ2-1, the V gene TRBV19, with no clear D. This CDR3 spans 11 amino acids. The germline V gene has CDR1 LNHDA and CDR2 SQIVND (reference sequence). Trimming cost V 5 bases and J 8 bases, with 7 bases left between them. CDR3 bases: TGTGCCAGTAGTGTTCAGGATGAGCAGTTCTTC. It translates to CASSVQDEQFF.

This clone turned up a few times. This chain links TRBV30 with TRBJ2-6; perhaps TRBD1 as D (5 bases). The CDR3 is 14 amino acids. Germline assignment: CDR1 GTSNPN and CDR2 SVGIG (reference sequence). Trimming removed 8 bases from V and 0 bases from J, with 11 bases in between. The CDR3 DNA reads TGTGCCGGGATTGACAGCTCTGGGGCCAACGTCCTGACTTTC. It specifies CAGIDSSGANVLTF.

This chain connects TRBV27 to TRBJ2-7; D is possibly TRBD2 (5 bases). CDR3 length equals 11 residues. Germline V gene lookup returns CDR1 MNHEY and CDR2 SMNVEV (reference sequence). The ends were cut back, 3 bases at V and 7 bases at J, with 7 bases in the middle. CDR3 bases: TGTGCCAGCAGTTTCGGGGTTGAGCAGTACTTC. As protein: CASSFGVEQYF.

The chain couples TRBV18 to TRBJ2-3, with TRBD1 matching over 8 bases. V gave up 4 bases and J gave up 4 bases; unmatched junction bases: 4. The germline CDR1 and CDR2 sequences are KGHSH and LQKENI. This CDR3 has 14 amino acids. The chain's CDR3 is CASSRGTGADTQYF. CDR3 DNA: TGTGCCAGCTCACGTGGGACAGGCGCAGATACGCAGTATTTT.

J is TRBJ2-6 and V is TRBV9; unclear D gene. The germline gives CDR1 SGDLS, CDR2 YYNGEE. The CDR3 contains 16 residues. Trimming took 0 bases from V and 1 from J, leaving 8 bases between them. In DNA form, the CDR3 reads TGTGCCAGCAGCGTAGGAAGTAGTTCTGGGGCCAACGTCCTGACTTTC. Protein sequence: CASSVGSSSGANVLTF.

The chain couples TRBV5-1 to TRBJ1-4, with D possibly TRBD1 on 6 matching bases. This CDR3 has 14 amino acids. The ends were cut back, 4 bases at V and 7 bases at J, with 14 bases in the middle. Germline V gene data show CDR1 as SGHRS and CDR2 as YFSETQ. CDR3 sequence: CASSLGTMREKLFF. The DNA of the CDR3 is TGCGCCAGCAGCCTCGGGACAATGCGTGAAAAACTGTTTTTT.

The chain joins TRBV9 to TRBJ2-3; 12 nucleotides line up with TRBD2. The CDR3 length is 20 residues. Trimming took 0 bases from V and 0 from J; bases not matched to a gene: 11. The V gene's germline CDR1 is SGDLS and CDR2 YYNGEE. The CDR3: CASSVELGLAGVASTDTQYF. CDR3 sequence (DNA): TGTGCCAGCAGCGTAGAGTTGGGACTAGCGGGCGTCGCTAGCACAGATACGCAGTATTTT.

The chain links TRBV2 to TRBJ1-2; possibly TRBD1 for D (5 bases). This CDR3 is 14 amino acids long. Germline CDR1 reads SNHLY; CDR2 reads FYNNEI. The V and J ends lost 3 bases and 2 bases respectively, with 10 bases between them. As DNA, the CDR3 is TGTGCCAGCAGTGAGGGACGGGAGAACTATGGCTACACCTTC. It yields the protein CASSEGRENYGYTF.

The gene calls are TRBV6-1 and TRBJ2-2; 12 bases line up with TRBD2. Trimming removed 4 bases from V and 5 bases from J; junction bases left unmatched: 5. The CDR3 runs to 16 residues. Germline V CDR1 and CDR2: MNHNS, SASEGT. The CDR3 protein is CASSARLAGETGELFF. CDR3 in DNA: TGTGCCAGCAGTGCGCGACTAGCGGGAGAGACCGGGGAGCTGTTTTTT.

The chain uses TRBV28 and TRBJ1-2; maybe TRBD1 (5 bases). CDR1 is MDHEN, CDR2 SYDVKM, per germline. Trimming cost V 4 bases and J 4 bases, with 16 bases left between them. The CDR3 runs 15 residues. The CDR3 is CASSSPRGGAYGYTF. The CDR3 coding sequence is TGTGCCAGCAGTTCCCCACGGGGGGGTGCCTATGGCTACACCTTC.

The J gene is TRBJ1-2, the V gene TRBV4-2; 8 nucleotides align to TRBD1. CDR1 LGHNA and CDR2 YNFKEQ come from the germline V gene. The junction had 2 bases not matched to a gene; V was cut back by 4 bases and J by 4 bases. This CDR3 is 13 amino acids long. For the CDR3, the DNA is TGTGCCAGCAGCCCTACAGGGGGCTATGGCTACACCTTC. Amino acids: CASSPTGGYGYTF.

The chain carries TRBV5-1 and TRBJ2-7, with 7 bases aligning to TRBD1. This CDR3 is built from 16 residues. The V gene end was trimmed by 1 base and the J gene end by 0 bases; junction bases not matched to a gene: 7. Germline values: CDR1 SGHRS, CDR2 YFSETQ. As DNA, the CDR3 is TGCGCCAGCAGCTTGAGAGGGGGACAGTTCTCCTACGAGCAGTACTTC. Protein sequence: CASSLRGGQFSYEQYF. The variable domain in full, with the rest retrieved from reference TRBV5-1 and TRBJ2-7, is KAGVTQTPRYLIKTRGQQVTLSCSPISGHRSVSWYQQTPGQGLQFLFEYFSETQRNKGNFPGRFSGRQFSNSRSEMNVSTLELGDSALYLCASSLRGGQFSYEQYFGPGTRLTVT.

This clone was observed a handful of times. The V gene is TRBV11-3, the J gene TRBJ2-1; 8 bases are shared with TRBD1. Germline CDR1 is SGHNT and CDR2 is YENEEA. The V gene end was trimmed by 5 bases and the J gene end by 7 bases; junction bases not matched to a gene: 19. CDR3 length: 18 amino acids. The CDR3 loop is CASSQSRDRFGIVNEQFF. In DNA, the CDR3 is TGTGCCAGCAGCCAGTCCCGGGACAGGTTCGGCATTGTAAATGAGCAGTTCTTC.

The chain's CDR3 is CASSGSTGTAEKLFF. The CDR3 DNA reads TGTGCCAGCAGTGGCTCAACCGGGACAGCTGAAAAACTGTTTTTT. The genes are TRBV25-1 and TRBJ1-4, with 7 bases lining up with TRBD1. Per the germline V gene, CDR1 is MGHDK and CDR2 is SYGVNS. With V trimmed by 4 bases and J by 7 bases, 9 bases remained unmatched. This CDR3 comprises 15 residues.

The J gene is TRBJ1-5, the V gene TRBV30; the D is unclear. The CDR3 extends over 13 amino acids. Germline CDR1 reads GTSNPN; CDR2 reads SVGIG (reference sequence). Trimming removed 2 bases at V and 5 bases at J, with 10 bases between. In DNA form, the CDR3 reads TGTGCCTGGAGTTCTTACGGGGATCAGCCCCAGCATTTT. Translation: CAWSSYGDQPQHF. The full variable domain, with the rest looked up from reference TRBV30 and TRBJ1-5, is SQTIHQWPATLVQPVGSPLSLECTVEGTSNPNLYWYRQAAGRGLQLLFYSVGIGQISSEVPQNLSASRPQDRQFILSSKKLLLSDSGFYLCAWSSYGDQPQHFGDGTRLSIL.

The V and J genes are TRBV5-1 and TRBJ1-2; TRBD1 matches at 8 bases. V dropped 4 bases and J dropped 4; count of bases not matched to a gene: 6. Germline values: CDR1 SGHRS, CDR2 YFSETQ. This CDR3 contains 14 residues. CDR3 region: CASSNDGTGYGYTF. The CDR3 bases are TGCGCCAGCAGCAACGACGGGACAGGCTATGGCTACACCTTC.